The source of this T cell receptor (beta chain) is a study of T cell repertoires in cytomegalovirus infection. Across the whole study: CMV epitopes used comprised recently identified HLA-C-restricted ones and well-studied HLA-B-restricted ones. Public TCR beta signatures marked donors with CMV infection and the matching HLA.

Each CDR3 protein gets one entry after TCRdb re-called the reads with MiXCR. The data show about 830,000 distinct CDR3 sequences, 30% to 35% seen once. Turning to this clonotype: Its matching antigen is unknown.

Germline-derived CDR1 and CDR2 are SGDLS and YYNGEE. The CDR3 contains 15 residues. Trimming removed 4 bases from V and 3 bases from J, with 13 bases in between. The V call is TRBV9, the J call TRBJ1-4; no definite D call. This sequence originates from a human donor in good health (CMV status not recorded). Some clones in this sample may be carry-over from other donors' samples. Sequences were derived from cultured CD8+ T cells from PBMCs, sampled from culture after CMV antigen stimulation. The CDR3 DNA reads as TGTGCCAGCAGCATAGACTGGGAAGCTAATGAAAAACTGTTTTTT. It encodes CASSIDWEANEKLFF.